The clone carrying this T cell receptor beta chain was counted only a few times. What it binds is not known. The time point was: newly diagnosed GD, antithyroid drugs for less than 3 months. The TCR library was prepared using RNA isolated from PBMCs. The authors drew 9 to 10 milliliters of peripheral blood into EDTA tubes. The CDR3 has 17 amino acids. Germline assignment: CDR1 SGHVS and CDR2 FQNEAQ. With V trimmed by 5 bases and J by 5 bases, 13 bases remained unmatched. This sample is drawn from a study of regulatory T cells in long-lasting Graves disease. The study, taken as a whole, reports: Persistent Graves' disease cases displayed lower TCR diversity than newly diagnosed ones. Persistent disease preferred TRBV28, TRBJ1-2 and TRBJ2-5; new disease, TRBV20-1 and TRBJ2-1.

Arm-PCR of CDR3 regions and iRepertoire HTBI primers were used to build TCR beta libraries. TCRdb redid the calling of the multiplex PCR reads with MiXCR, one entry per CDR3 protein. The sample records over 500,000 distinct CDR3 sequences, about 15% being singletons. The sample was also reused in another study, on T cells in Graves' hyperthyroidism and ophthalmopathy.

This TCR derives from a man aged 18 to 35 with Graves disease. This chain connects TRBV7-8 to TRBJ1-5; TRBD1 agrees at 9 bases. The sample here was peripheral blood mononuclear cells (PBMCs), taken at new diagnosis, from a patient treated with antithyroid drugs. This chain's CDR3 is CASSLGAGTGTHQPQHF. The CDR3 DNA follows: TGTGCCAGCAGCCTCGGAGCCGGGACAGGGACCCATCAGCCCCAGCATTTT.